The source of this T cell receptor (beta chain) is a study of cytomegalovirus exposure and HLA in healthy donors. PCR amplification relied on 60 Vbeta primers (plus 13 Jbeta primers). Libraries were prepared by immunoSEQ multiplex PCR; TCRdb keeps only in-frame clonotypes and omits some of them. The data hold 50,000 or so clones, with around 73% observed a single time. CDR1 is ENHRY and CDR2 is SYGVKD in the germline V gene. J gave up 3 bases and V 2 bases, and 3 bases lay outside the gene matches. The CDR3 contains 16 residues. The clonotype comes from a woman aged 40 to 50 in good health and CMV-seropositive. Source material: PBMCs. V usage is TRBV10-3 and J usage is TRBJ2-3, with TRBD2 matching 12 bases. DNA for the CDR3: TGTGCCATCAGTGAGCTAACTAGCGGGGGGACAGATACGCAGTATTTT. It translates to CAISELTSGGTDTQYF.